Listed below are T cell receptor beta chains from one sample, sequenced in a study of CD8+CD57+ T cells in acquired aplastic anemia. TCRdb reanalysed the reads using MiXCR and keeps one entry per CDR3 protein. The sample carries 89,000 or so distinct CDR3 sequences, roughly 70% recorded once. The sample taken for sequencing was sorted CD4+, CD8+, or CD8+CD57+ T cells (not recorded which) from PBMCs. Every receptor here comes from a human donor with aplastic anemia. Each CDR3 is given with its conserved first and last residue. D genes are given only for firm matches. The listing skips clone size in some rows; elsewhere it reads once, few, many or a size class.

>TRBV2|NA|NA|TRBJ1-1
TGTGCCAGCAGGACTTCTGAGAACACTGAAGCTTTCTTT
CASRTSENTEAFF
>TRBV29-1|NA|NA|TRBJ2-1
TGCAGCGTTGAGGGGGGGCGGAGCAATGAGCAGTTCTTC
CSVEGGRSNEQFF
>TRBV7-2|TRBD2|NA|TRBJ2-7
TGTGCCAGCAGCTCCAGCGGGGGCCCCTACGAGCAGTACTTC
CASSSSGGPYEQYF
>TRBV20-1|NA|few|TRBJ1-2
TGCAGTGCTAGAGAACAGGGACTTAACTATGGCTACACCTTC
CSAREQGLNYGYTF
>TRBV5-1|NA|NA|TRBJ1-6
TGCGCCAGCAGCAACGGGGGTTTTGATTCACCCCTCCACTTT
CASSNGGFDSPLHF
>TRBV7-2|NA|NA|TRBJ1-4
TGTGCCAGCACGGGGGGAACTAATGAAAAACTGTTTTTT
CASTGGTNEKLFF
>TRBV13|TRBD2|many|TRBJ2-1
TGTGCCAGCGATAAAAACCCAGGGACTAGCGGGAGAGGGGACAATGAGCAGTTCTTC
CASDKNPGTSGRGDNEQFF
>TRBV9|NA|NA|TRBJ2-5
TGTGCCAGCAGCCTGGGGACTCTAGAGACCCAGTACTTC
CASSLGTLETQYF
>TRBV20-1|NA|NA|TRBJ1-2
TGCAGTGCTACTGGCGAAGTGGAGGGCTACACCTTC
CSATGEVEGYTF
>TRBV20-1|NA|NA|TRBJ2-5
TGCAGTGCAAGAAATGCCCAAGAGACCCAGTACTTC
CSARNAQETQYF
>TRBV6-6|NA|NA|TRBJ2-5
TGTGCCAGCAGTGGGCTCAGGGCAGAGACCCAGTACTTC
CASSGLRAETQYF
>TRBV5-1|NA|NA|TRBJ2-1
TGCGCCAGCAGCTTCTTTGACAGTGCCCCCAATGAGCAGTTCTTC
CASSFFDSAPNEQFF
>TRBV24-1|TRBD1|NA|TRBJ1-5
TGTGCCACCAGTCGACAGGGGATTCGAGTTCAGCCCCAGCATTTT
CATSRQGIRVQPQHF
>TRBV5-4|TRBD2|NA|TRBJ2-1
TGTGCCAGCAGCCCGGGACTAGGGGGGATGGATGAGCAGTTCTTC
CASSPGLGGMDEQFF
>TRBV29-1|TRBD1|NA|TRBJ2-7
TGCAGCGTGCGACAGGGGGCGCGGTCCTACGAGCAGTACTTC
CSVRQGARSYEQYF
>TRBV19|TRBD2|NA|TRBJ2-5
TGTGCCAGTAGCTCCCTAGCGGGGGGTAAGGAGACCCAGTACTTC
CASSSLAGGKETQYF
>TRBV7-2|NA|NA|TRBJ2-5
TGTGCCAGCAGGCCTACTAGTTACGAGACCCAGTACTTC
CASRPTSYETQYF
>TRBV7-3|NA|NA|TRBJ2-1
TGTGCCAGCAGCCGGGGTAGGGACAATGAGCAGTTCTTC
CASSRGRDNEQFF
>TRBV15|TRBD1|few|TRBJ1-2
TGTGCCACCAGCAGGGCGACAGGGGGGGACTATGGCTACACCTTC
CATSRATGGDYGYTF
>TRBV7-3|TRBD1|NA|TRBJ2-7
TGTGCCAGCAGACGACAGGGGGGATACGAGCAGTACTTC
CASRRQGGYEQYF
>TRBV20-1|NA|NA|TRBJ1-6
TGCAGTGCTAGAGATAAGGCGAGCTCCTATAATTCACCCCTCCACTTT
CSARDKASSYNSPLHF
>TRBV10-3|TRBD1|NA|TRBJ1-6
TGTGCCATCAGGACCGGGACAGGGAATTCACCCCTCCACTTT
CAIRTGTGNSPLHF
>TRBV7-8|NA|few|TRBJ2-7
TGTGCCAGCAGCTTAGGGACAGCCAAGTACGAGCAGTACTTC
CASSLGTAKYEQYF
>TRBV11-1|TRBD2|NA|TRBJ2-6
TGTGCCAGCCGCCCTAGCGGGGGGGTCTCTGGGGCCAACGTCCTGACTTTC
CASRPSGGVSGANVLTF
>TRBV19|TRBD1|NA|TRBJ1-2
TGTGCCAGTAGTATCCCGACAGGGTCCGGCTATGGCTACACCTTC
CASSIPTGSGYGYTF
>TRBV19|NA|NA|TRBJ2-7
TGTGCCAGTACCGCAGGGGATGCATCCTACGAGCAGTACTTC
CASTAGDASYEQYF
>TRBV9|TRBD1|few|TRBJ1-6
TGTGCCAGCAGCGTAGTCCCAGACAGGGATCGTTCACCCCTCCACTTT
CASSVVPDRDRSPLHF